This is a list of T cell receptor beta chains from one sample in a study of blood T cell repertoires in COVID-19. Clones were read by immunoSEQ multiplex PCR, and TCRdb kept only the in-frame ones, dropping some. The data show 50,000 to 75,000 clones, about 78% seen once. Material: peripheral blood. Receptor source: a woman over 75 with acute or convalescent COVID-19. The CDR3 runs from the conserved cysteine through the conserved F or W. D genes are given only for firm matches. Not every row has a clone size; where given, it reads once, few, many or a size class.

v_call: TRBV18
j_call: TRBJ1-6
d_call: .
clone_size: .
cdr3_aa: CASSRGNNSPLHF

v_call: TRBV30
j_call: TRBJ2-7
d_call: .
clone_size: .
cdr3_aa: CAWSLWDTSYEQYF

v_call: TRBV28
j_call: TRBJ2-7
d_call: TRBD2
clone_size: .
cdr3_aa: CASSSPGTSGSSYEQYF

v_call: TRBV7-3
j_call: TRBJ1-1
d_call: .
clone_size: .
cdr3_aa: CASSEHPNTEAFF

v_call: TRBV19
j_call: TRBJ2-2
d_call: TRBD2
clone_size: .
cdr3_aa: CASSIVTGGLAGDHTGELFF

v_call: TRBV29-1
j_call: TRBJ2-7
d_call: TRBD1
clone_size: .
cdr3_aa: CSIGQADEQYF

v_call: TRBV11-2
j_call: TRBJ2-3
d_call: .
clone_size: .
cdr3_aa: CASSLQQGGTDTQYF

v_call: TRBV2
j_call: TRBJ1-3
d_call: .
clone_size: .
cdr3_aa: CASSAQGRGNTIYF

v_call: TRBV29-1
j_call: TRBJ1-1
d_call: TRBD1
clone_size: .
cdr3_aa: CSGVGQINTEAFF

v_call: TRBV18
j_call: TRBJ2-2
d_call: TRBD2
clone_size: .
cdr3_aa: CASSPRTGTSGTGELFF

v_call: TRBV28
j_call: TRBJ1-3
d_call: .
clone_size: .
cdr3_aa: CASSRSQTGRNTIYF

v_call: TRBV11-3
j_call: TRBJ2-1
d_call: TRBD2
clone_size: .
cdr3_aa: CASSPGLARNNEQFF

v_call: TRBV5-6
j_call: TRBJ1-2
d_call: .
clone_size: few
cdr3_aa: CASSLQGNYGYTF

v_call: TRBV7-9
j_call: TRBJ2-7
d_call: TRBD1
clone_size: once
cdr3_aa: CASSPRDRAYEQYF

v_call: TRBV5-4
j_call: TRBJ2-5
d_call: TRBD2
clone_size: .
cdr3_aa: CASSTRDKAGGTQYF

v_call: TRBV19
j_call: TRBJ2-7
d_call: .
clone_size: .
cdr3_aa: CASSMFGAYEQYF

v_call: TRBV4-1
j_call: TRBJ2-5
d_call: TRBD1
clone_size: .
cdr3_aa: CASSLFGTGANQETQYF

v_call: TRBV7-9
j_call: TRBJ2-7
d_call: TRBD2
clone_size: once
cdr3_aa: CASSHGRAGVAIEQYF

v_call: TRBV7-2
j_call: TRBJ2-5
d_call: TRBD1
clone_size: .
cdr3_aa: CASSPQVTGGKTQYF

v_call: TRBV7-2
j_call: TRBJ2-5
d_call: .
clone_size: few
cdr3_aa: CASSLAGGGETQYF